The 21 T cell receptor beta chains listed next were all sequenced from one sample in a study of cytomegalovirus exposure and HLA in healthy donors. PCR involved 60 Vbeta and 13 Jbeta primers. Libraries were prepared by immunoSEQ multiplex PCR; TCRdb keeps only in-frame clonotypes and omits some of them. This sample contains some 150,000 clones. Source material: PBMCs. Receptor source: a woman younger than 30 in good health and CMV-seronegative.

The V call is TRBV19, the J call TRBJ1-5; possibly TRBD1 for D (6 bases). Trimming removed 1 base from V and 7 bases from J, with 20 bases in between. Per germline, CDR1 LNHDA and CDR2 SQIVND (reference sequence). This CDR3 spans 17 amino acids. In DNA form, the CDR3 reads TGTGCCAGTAGTATAGGCCCCTCCTCAGGGGTATGGCAGCCCCAGCATTTT. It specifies CASSIGPSSGVWQPQHF.

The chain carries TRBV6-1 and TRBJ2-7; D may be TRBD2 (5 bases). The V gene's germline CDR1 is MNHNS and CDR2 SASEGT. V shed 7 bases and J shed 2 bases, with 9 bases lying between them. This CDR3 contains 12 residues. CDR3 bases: TGTGCCAGCAAATGGGGAGCCTACGAGCAGTACTTC. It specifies CASKWGAYEQYF.

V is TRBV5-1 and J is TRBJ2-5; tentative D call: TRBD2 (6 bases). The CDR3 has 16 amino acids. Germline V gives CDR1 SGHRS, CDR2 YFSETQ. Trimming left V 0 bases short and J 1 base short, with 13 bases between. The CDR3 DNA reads TGCGCCAGCAGCTTGGGTGGGGGGAACCGCCAAGAGACCCAGTACTTC. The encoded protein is CASSLGGGNRQETQYF.

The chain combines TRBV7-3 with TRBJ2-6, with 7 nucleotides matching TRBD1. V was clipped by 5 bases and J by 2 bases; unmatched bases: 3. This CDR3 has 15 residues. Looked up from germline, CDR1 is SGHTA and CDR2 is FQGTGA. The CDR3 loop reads CASSGTGAGANVLTF. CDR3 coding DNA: TGTGCCAGCAGCGGAACAGGGGCTGGGGCCAACGTCCTGACTTTC.

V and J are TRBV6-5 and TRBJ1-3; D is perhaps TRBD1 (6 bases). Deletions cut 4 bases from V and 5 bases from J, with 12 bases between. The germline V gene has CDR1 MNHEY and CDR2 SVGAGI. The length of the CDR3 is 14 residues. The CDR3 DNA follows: TGTGCCAGCAGTTCGCTTACAGGGAGAAACACCATATATTTT. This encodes CASSSLTGRNTIYF.

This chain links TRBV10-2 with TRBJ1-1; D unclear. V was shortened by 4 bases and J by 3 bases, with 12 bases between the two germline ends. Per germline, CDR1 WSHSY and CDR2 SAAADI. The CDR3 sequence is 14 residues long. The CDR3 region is CASSVRGPDTEAFF. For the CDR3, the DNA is TGCGCCAGCAGTGTTAGAGGGCCCGACACTGAAGCTTTCTTT.

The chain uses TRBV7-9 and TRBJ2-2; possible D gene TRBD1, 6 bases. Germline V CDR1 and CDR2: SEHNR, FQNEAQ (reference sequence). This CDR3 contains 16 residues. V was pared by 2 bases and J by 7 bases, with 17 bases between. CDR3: CASSLPPRQVIGELFF. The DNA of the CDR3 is TGTGCCAGCAGCTTACCCCCGCGACAGGTCATCGGGGAGCTGTTTTTT.

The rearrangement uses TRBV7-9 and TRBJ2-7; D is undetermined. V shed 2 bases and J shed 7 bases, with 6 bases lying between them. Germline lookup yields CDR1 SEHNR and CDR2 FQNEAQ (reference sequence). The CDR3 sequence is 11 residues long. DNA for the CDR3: TGTGCCAGCAGCTTAATATCTGAGCAGTACTTC. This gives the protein CASSLISEQYF. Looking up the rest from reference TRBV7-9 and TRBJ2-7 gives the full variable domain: DTGVSQNPRHKITKRGQNVTFRCDPISEHNRLYWYRQTLGQGPEFLTYFQNEAQLEKSRLLSDRFSAERPKGSFSTLEIQRTEQGDSAMYLCASSLISEQYFGPGTRLTVT.

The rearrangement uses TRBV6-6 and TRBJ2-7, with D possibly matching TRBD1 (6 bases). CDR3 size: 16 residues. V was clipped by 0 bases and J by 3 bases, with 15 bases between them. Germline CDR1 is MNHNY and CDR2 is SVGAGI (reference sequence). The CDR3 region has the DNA TGTGCCAGCAGTTACTCTTATTCCGGACAGATCTACGAGCAGTACGTC. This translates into CASSYSYSGQIYEQYV.

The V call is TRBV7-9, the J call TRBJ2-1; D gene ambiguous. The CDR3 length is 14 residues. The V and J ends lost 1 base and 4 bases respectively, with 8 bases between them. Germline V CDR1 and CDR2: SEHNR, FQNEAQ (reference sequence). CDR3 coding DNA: TGTGCCAGCAGCTTAGGTTCCATTTACAATGAGCAGTTCTTC. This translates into CASSLGSIYNEQFF.

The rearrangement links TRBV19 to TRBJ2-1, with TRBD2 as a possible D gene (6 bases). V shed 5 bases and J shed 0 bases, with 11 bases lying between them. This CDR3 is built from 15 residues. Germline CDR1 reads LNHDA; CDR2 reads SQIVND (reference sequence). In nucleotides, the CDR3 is TGTGCCAGTAGTTTAGCGGTGAGCTCCTACAATGAGCAGTTCTTC. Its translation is CASSLAVSSYNEQFF.

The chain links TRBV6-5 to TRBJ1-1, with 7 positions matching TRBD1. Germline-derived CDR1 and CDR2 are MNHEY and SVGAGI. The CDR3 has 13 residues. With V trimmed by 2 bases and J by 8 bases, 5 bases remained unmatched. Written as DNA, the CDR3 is TGTGCCAGCAGTTACAGGGGGCAAAGAGAAGCTTTCTTT. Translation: CASSYRGQREAFF.

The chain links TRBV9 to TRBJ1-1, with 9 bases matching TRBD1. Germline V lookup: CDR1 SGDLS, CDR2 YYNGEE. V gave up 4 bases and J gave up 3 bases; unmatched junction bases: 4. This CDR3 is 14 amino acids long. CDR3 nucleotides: TGTGCCAGCAGCTATCGACAGGGGGACACTGAAGCTTTCTTT. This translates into CASSYRQGDTEAFF.

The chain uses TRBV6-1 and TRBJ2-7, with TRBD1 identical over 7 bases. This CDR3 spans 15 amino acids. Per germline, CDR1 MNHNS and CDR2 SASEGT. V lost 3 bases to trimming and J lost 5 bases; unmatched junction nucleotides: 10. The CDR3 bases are TGTGCCAGCAGTGAGTCAGGGACAGCATACGACGAGCAGTACTTC. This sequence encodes CASSESGTAYDEQYF.

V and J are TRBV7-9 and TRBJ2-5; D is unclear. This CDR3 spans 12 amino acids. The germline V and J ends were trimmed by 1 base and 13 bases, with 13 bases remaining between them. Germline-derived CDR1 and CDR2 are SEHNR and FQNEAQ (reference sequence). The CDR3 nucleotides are TGTGCCAGCAGCTTAGGCACAGCTTCTCGGTACTTC. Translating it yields CASSLGTASRYF.

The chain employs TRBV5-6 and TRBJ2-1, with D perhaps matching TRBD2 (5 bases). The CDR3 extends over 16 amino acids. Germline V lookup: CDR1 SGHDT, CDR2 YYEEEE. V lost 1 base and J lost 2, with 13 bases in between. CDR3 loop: CASSLFSGLAYNEQFF. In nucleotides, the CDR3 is TGTGCCAGCAGCTTGTTCTCAGGACTGGCCTACAATGAGCAGTTCTTC.

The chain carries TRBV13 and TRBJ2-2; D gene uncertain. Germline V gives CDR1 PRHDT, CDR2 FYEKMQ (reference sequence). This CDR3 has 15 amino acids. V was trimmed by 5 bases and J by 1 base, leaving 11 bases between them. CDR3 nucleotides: TGTGCCAGCAGCCAAACGACATGGAACACCGGGGAGCTGTTTTTT. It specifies CASSQTTWNTGELFF.

As DNA, the CDR3 is TGTGCCACCGCCCCCTCGCCAGTCAACTATGGCTACACCTTC. Translating it yields CATAPSPVNYGYTF. The chain uses TRBV6-5 and TRBJ1-2; D not certain. With 10 bases removed from V and 2 bases from J, the gap between germline ends came to 17 bases. Germline CDR1 MNHEY, CDR2 SVGAGI. CDR3 length: 14 amino acids.

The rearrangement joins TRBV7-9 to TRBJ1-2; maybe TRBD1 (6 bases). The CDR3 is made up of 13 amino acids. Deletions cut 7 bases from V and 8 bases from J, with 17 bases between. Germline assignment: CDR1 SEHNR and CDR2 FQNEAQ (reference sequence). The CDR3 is CASNPGHSYGYTF. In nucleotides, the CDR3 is TGTGCCAGCAACCCGGGACACTCCTACGGCTACACCTTC.

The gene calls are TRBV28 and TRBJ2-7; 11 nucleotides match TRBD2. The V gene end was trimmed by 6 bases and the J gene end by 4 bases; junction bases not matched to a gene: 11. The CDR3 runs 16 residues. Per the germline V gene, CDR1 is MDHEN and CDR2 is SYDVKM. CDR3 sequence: CASRNIAGTSGYEQYF. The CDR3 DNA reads TGTGCCAGCAGAAATATAGCCGGGACTAGCGGATACGAGCAGTACTTC.

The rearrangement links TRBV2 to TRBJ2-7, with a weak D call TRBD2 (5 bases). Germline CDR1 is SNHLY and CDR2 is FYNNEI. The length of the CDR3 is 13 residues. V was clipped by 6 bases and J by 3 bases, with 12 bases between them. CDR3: CASRDYSYYEQYF. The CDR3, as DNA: TGTGCCAGCAGAGACTACTCCTACTACGAGCAGTACTTC.